Below, one TCR beta chain is given with its context. Its antigen remains unknown. Isolated RNA was reverse transcribed in full, so expressed TCRB transcripts were sequenced. Libraries were prepared by immunoSEQ multiplex PCR; TCRdb keeps only in-frame clonotypes and omits some of them. The sample shows 600,000 or so clones, around 12% of them seen only once. This entry belongs to a study of beta chain features in type 1 diabetes. CDR3 length: 14 residues. Germline CDR1 reads SQVTM; CDR2 reads ANQGSEA. Deletions cut 3 bases from V and 2 bases from J, with 13 bases between. Whole-study findings and limits: Among patients with Type 1 diabetes, TCRB CDR3s were moderately but significantly shorter in every one of the four CD4+ subsets.

This sequence originates from a man younger than 40 with type 1 diabetes. The chain links TRBV29-1 to TRBJ1-1; D may be TRBD1 (5 bases). What was sequenced was naive CD4+ T cells from blood. CDR3: CSVELGRANTEAFF. For the CDR3, the DNA is TGCAGCGTTGAGCTAGGCAGGGCTAACACTGAAGCTTTCTTT.